The 5 T cell receptor beta chains presented below share a single source sample, sequenced in a study of blood T cell repertoires in COVID-19. This table comes from immunoSEQ multiplex PCR, and its TCRdb copy is limited to in-frame clones, with some not included. The table has about 420,000 clones, over 85% seen once. Sequenced: peripheral blood. These receptors originate from a man between 18 and 35 years old with COVID-19, enrolled during active disease.

V usage is TRBV5-8 and J usage is TRBJ2-1, with D uncertain. Germline values: CDR1 SGHTS, CDR2 YDEGEE. This CDR3 contains 14 residues. V was trimmed by 2 bases and J by 0 bases, leaving 6 bases between them. CDR3 in amino acids: CASSFRYSYNEQFF. CDR3 bases: TGTGCCAGCAGCTTCCGTTACTCCTACAATGAGCAGTTCTTC.

The rearrangement links TRBV6-5 to TRBJ2-7; no reliable D call. The CDR3 is 10 amino acids. V was cut by 8 bases and J by 3 bases, with 5 bases left in between. The germline V gene has CDR1 MNHEY and CDR2 SVGAGI. CDR3 DNA sequence: TGTGCCAGCCCGCGCTACGAGCAGTACTTC. Its translation: CASPRYEQYF.

The V and J genes are TRBV10-2 and TRBJ2-5, with TRBD1 matching over 7 bases. V was clipped by 8 bases and J by 0 bases; unmatched bases: 9. CDR3 length: 15 residues. The germline gives CDR1 WSHSY, CDR2 SAAADI. CDR3 amino acids: CASHGTVSYQETQYF. The CDR3, as DNA: TGCGCCAGCCATGGGACAGTCTCGTACCAAGAGACCCAGTACTTC.

This clone occurred once. This rearrangement joins TRBV5-6 to TRBJ1-1, with D possibly matching TRBD1 (5 bases). The V gene's germline CDR1 is SGHDT and CDR2 YYEEEE. V lost 0 bases to trimming and J lost 6 bases, with 15 bases between them. The CDR3 runs 15 residues. CDR3: CASSLAGEGSAEAFF. CDR3 bases: TGTGCCAGCAGCTTGGCCGGGGAGGGGTCCGCTGAAGCTTTCTTT.

This chain joins TRBV7-9 and TRBJ1-2; 8 bases agree with TRBD1. The CDR3 has 14 residues. Germline CDR1 and CDR2: SEHNR and FQNEAQ (reference sequence). The V segment lost 2 bases and the J segment 2 bases; nucleotides outside the gene matches: 1. CDR3 in amino acids: CASSLRTGNYGYTF. The CDR3 DNA reads as TGTGCCAGCAGCTTAAGGACAGGGAACTATGGCTACACCTTC.